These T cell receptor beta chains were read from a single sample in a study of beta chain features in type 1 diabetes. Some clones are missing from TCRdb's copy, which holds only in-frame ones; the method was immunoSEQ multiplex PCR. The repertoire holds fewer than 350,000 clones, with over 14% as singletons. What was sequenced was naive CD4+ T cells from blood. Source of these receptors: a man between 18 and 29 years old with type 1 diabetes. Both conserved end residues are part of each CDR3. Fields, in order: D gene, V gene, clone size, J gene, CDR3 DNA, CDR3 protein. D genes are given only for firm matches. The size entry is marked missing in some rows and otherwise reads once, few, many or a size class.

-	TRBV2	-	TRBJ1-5	TGTGCCAGCAGTGTCGAGGGTCAGGGCAATCAGCCCCAGCATTTT	CASSVEGQGNQPQHF
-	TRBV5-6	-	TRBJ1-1	TGTGCCAGCAGCCGGGACATATCGAACACTGAAGCTTTCTTT	CASSRDISNTEAFF
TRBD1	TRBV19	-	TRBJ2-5	TGTGCCAGTTCTACGGGACAGGGTATTTTAGAGACCCAGTACTTC	CASSTGQGILETQYF
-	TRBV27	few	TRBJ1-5	TGTGCCAGCAGTAACGGGGGCAATCAGCCCCAGCATTTT	CASSNGGNQPQHF
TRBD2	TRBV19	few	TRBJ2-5	TGTGCCAGTAGGCCTCCGGGACTACCAACCCAAGAGACCCAGTACTTC	CASRPPGLPTQETQYF
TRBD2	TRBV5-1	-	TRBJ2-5	TGCGCCAGCAGCCCTGGGACTAGCGGGGGACAAGAGACCCAGTACTTC	CASSPGTSGGQETQYF
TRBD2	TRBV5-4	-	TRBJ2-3	TGTGCCAGCAGCCGACTCGCGGGAGCCGATACGCAGTATTTT	CASSRLAGADTQYF
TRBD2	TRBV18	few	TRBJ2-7	TGTGCCAGCTCACCCGGGACTAGCAGCTACGAGCAGTACTTC	CASSPGTSSYEQYF
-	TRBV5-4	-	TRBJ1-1	TGTGCCAGCAGCGCGACAGTGAACACTGAAGCTTTCTTT	CASSATVNTEAFF
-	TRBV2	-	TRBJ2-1	TGTGCCAGCTTACCGCTAACTAGACACTACCCCAATGAGCAGTTCTTC	CASLPLTRHYPNEQFF
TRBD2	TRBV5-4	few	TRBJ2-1	TGTGCCAGCAGCTGGGGGGGACTAGCGGGAGGTGGCCTCTACAATGAGCAGTTCTTC	CASSWGGLAGGGLYNEQFF
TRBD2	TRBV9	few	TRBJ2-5	TGTGCCAGCAGCGTAGGAGTAGCGGGGACAGAGACCCAGTACTTC	CASSVGVAGTETQYF
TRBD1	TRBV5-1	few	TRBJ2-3	TGCGCCAGCAGCAGGGACAGGGGAACAGATACGCAGTATTTT	CASSRDRGTDTQYF
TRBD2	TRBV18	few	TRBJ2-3	TGTGCCAGCTCACCAATGGGACTAGCTGGGAGCACAGATACGCAGTATTTT	CASSPMGLAGSTDTQYF
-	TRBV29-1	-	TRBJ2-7	TGCAGCGTGGCGGGACAGACCTACGAGCAGTACTTC	CSVAGQTYEQYF
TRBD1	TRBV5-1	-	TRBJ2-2	TGCGCCAGCTCTCCCGACAGGGAGAACACCGGGGAGCTGTTTTTT	CASSPDRENTGELFF
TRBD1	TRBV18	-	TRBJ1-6	TGTGCCAGCTCACCCACCGGGGGAGAGGGACAGGTGTCCTATAATTCACCCCTCCACTTT	CASSPTGGEGQVSYNSPLHF
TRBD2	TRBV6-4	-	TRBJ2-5	TGTGCCAGCAGTGACCCGCTAGCGGTACAAGAGACCCAGTACTTC	CASSDPLAVQETQYF
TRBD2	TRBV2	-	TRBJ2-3	TGTGCCAGCAGCCTGACTAGCGGGAGACCAGATACGCAGTATTTT	CASSLTSGRPDTQYF
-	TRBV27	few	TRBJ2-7	TGTGCCAGCAGGGTGGACAACAGATACGAGCAGTACTTC	CASRVDNRYEQYF
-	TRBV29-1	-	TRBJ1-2	TGCAGCGTCCGAAAGGCCAGGGAACGCTATGGCTACACCTTC	CSVRKARERYGYTF
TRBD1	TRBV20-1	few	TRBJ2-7	TGCAGTGCTACACGGACAGGGGAGCAGTACTTC	CSATRTGEQYF